These T cell receptor beta chains were read from a single sample in a study of shared clonotypes between healthy human individuals. Sequencing used immunoSEQ multiplex PCR; TCRdb keeps in-frame clones, though not all of them. The sample consists of around 2,000,000 clones, approximately 94% of them appearing once. Sequences were obtained from naive CD8+ T cells sorted from blood. The receptors come from a man in his late teens or twenties in good health. CDR3s include the opening cysteine and the closing phenylalanine or tryptophan.

v_gene	j_gene	CDR3aa
TRBV4-3	TRBJ2-3	CASSRFGGTDTQYF
TRBV7-9	TRBJ2-2	CASSFKDPVDTGELFF
TRBV27	TRBJ1-5	CASSLLGPQVNQPQHF
TRBV9	TRBJ2-2	CASSAAEGTGELFF
TRBV5-6	TRBJ2-2	CASSFPNPAGGPGTGELFF
TRBV9	TRBJ2-1	CASSDDREFANEQFF
TRBV30	TRBJ1-4	CAWSVEGYNEKLFF
TRBV7-3	TRBJ2-1	CASSEQGDNYYNEQFF
TRBV7-8	TRBJ2-7	CASSLAGTYEQYF
TRBV28	TRBJ2-7	CASSLMGLSYEQYF
TRBV28	TRBJ1-2	CASSGYGGGYGYTF
TRBV9	TRBJ2-7	CASSGDSYEQYF
TRBV6-5	TRBJ1-1	CASSWLELPPGTEAFF
TRBV11-2	TRBJ2-2	CASSDVTGELFF
TRBV27	TRBJ1-1	CASSLSAPVGNTEAFF
TRBV4-1	TRBJ2-7	CASSQGYQGDLYEQYF
TRBV10-1	TRBJ2-2	CASSESWAGELFF
TRBV13	TRBJ1-6	CASSLGNSPLHF
TRBV28	TRBJ2-5	CASSWGLALDF
TRBV5-1	TRBJ2-3	CASSLGETIAGGSTDTQYF
TRBV4-1	TRBJ2-7	CASSHAPGTGSYEQYF
TRBV5-6	TRBJ2-7	CASSWDRSYEQYF
TRBV11-2	TRBJ2-5	CASSRTAEETQYF
TRBV6-6	TRBJ2-1	CASSRGGSYNEQFF
TRBV2	TRBJ2-1	CASIGPMDTSYNEQFF
TRBV7-9	TRBJ1-2	CASSRTDSYGYTF
TRBV29-1	TRBJ2-4	CSKGQENIQYF
TRBV5-4	TRBJ2-1	CASSLAPERYNEQFF
TRBV29-1	TRBJ2-1	CSVDRVVTGAFNEQFF
TRBV11-1	TRBJ2-3	CASSYTSGGSTDTQYF
TRBV13	TRBJ2-3	CASSQRTSGDTQYF
TRBV5-6	TRBJ2-3	CASSYGLAGGTDTQYF
TRBV5-1	TRBJ2-7	CASSFFPGETYEQYF
TRBV21-1	TRBJ2-1	CASSKPTLPSSYNEQFF
TRBV7-9	TRBJ2-7	CASSWDGAYEQYF
TRBV7-9	TRBJ2-1	CASPEGGWRNEQFF
TRBV6-5	TRBJ2-3	CASSPEGNTQYF
TRBV6-1	TRBJ1-5	CASSEREAPGDNQPQHF
TRBV7-8	TRBJ1-1	CASSLGPEGAGTEAFF
TRBV30	TRBJ2-7	CAWSVYPAGVEGAYEQYF
TRBV27	TRBJ1-5	CASSLWGGNQPQHF
TRBV4-3	TRBJ2-2	CASSPTGSGTGELFF
TRBV6-6	TRBJ2-7	CASRDLDASYEQYF
TRBV10-3	TRBJ1-3	CAISASGETGNTIYF
TRBV28	TRBJ2-1	CASSSTGAYNEQFF
TRBV5-6	TRBJ2-7	CASSLVKDRGGYEQYF